The 16 T cell receptor beta chains below all came from one sample that was sequenced in a study of blood T cell repertoires in COVID-19 (TCRdb year 2020). The library was built by means of the immunoSEQ multiplex PCR assay. TCRdb holds this immuneACCESS table with in-frame rearrangements only. Some clones are missing; in checked studies, unresolved V genes explain under half, and the rest has no known cause. This sample gives 85,000 to 95,000 clones in total; approximately 91% of them show up just once. The ten largest clonotypes hold around 5.2% of the sample. Sequenced: peripheral blood. The receptors shown here come from a man aged 55 to 69 with COVID-19, enrolled during active disease.

The chain employs TRBV5-4 and TRBJ2-1; D is unclear. The length of the CDR3 is 13 residues. Germline CDR1 and CDR2: SGHNT and YYREEE (reference sequence). V lost 4 bases, J lost 6 bases, and 11 bases lay in between. CDR3 nucleotides: TGTGCCAGCAGCGCCATATACAGCAATGAGCAGTTCTTC. Its protein product is CASSAIYSNEQFF.

As to this clone: The same CDR3 also results from other DNA sequences found in this sample. The chain employs TRBV5-5 and TRBJ2-1; the match to TRBD2 covers 10 bases. From germline, CDR1 is SGHKS and CDR2 YYEKEE (reference sequence). The CDR3 has 17 amino acids. V shed 4 bases, J shed 1 base, and the junction held 8 bases outside the gene matches. CDR3 DNA: TGTGCCAGCAGCCCCCGATTAGCGGGAGGTTCCTACAATGAGCAGTTCTTC. This sequence encodes CASSPRLAGGSYNEQFF.

The chain links TRBV20-1 to TRBJ1-1; tentatively, D is TRBD1 (5 bases). Germline CDR1 reads DFQATT; CDR2 reads SNEGSKA (reference sequence). CDR3 length equals 14 residues. Trimming cost V 3 bases and J 0 bases, with 11 bases left between them. The CDR3 nucleotides read TGCAGTGCTAGTATCGGGGGAATGAACACTGAAGCTTTCTTT. Encoded protein: CSASIGGMNTEAFF.

This rearrangement joins TRBV19 to TRBJ2-5; D not certain. Trimming shortened V by 5 bases and J by 1 base, and 5 bases separated the two germline ends. The CDR3 has 12 residues. CDR1 and CDR2 from the germline V gene are LNHDA and SQIVND (reference sequence). CDR3 sequence (DNA): TGTGCCAGTAGTGCGCTCCAAGAGACCCAGTACTTC. Translated, it gives CASSALQETQYF.

The rearrangement uses TRBV4-3 and TRBJ2-1, with D tentatively TRBD2 (6 bases). V was shortened by 0 bases and J by 0 bases, with 15 bases between the two germline ends. Per the germline V gene, CDR1 is LGHNA and CDR2 is YSLEER. CDR3 length equals 18 residues. CDR3 amino acids: CASSQDRASVSSYNEQFF. The CDR3 DNA is TGCGCCAGCAGCCAAGATAGGGCTAGCGTTAGCTCCTACAATGAGCAGTTCTTC.

J is TRBJ1-4 and V is TRBV29-1; no reliable D call. Per germline, CDR1 SQVTM and CDR2 ANQGSEA. The V and J ends lost 2 bases and 4 bases respectively, with 8 bases between them. This CDR3 is 13 amino acids long. The CDR3 DNA reads as TGCAGCGTTGAAAGCAGGTATAATGAAAAACTGTTTTTT. It codes for CSVESRYNEKLFF.

The V and J genes are TRBV7-3 and TRBJ2-1; 10 nucleotides line up with TRBD2. The CDR3 runs 17 residues. The germline V gene has CDR1 SGHTA and CDR2 FQGTGA. V lost 1 base and J lost 6; bases outside the gene matches: 9. CDR3 bases: TGTGCCAGCAGCTTAATGGCCGCGACTAGCGGGTTCAATGAGCAGTTCTTC. Protein product: CASSLMAATSGFNEQFF.

The rearrangement joins TRBV6-1 to TRBJ2-1, with D possibly TRBD1 on 7 matching bases. The V and J ends lost 1 base and 10 bases respectively, with 29 bases between them. CDR1 and CDR2 (germline): MNHNS, SASEGT. The CDR3 has 19 amino acids. CDR3 in amino acids: CASSEEGLDAEGASEEQFF. The CDR3 nucleotides are TGTGCCAGCAGTGAAGAGGGACTGGATGCGGAGGGGGCCTCGGAGGAGCAGTTCTTC.

The chain is built from TRBV30 and TRBJ2-1; 10 bases map to TRBD2. The CDR3 spans 16 residues. Looked up from germline, CDR1 is GTSNPN and CDR2 is SVGIG (reference sequence). With V trimmed by 3 bases and J by 5 bases, 10 bases remained unmatched. The CDR3 here is CAWRDRTSGIDNEQFF. In DNA, the CDR3 is TGTGCCTGGAGGGACAGAACTAGCGGGATCGACAATGAGCAGTTCTTC.

This clone was counted once. This sequence joins TRBV30 and TRBJ1-1; D unresolved. Trimming took off 4 bases at V and 5 bases at J, with 8 bases between the two ends. Per germline, CDR1 GTSNPN and CDR2 SVGIG (reference sequence). The CDR3 is made up of 11 amino acids. CDR3 nucleotides: TGTGCCTGGAAAAGGAGGACTGAAGCTTTCTTT. Protein sequence: CAWKRRTEAFF.

As to this clone: At one end the junction does not follow the germline gene, possibly because of a read error. The genes are TRBV19 and TRBJ1-1; 9 positions agree with TRBD1. The CDR3 is 11 amino acids. Germline assignment: CDR1 LNHDA and CDR2 SQIVND (reference sequence). CDR3 in DNA: TGTGCCAGTAGTTCCCAACAGGGGGCAGTCTTT. Its translation: CASSSQQGAVF.

The chain employs TRBV28 and TRBJ1-6, with a weak D call TRBD1 (6 bases). CDR1 MDHEN and CDR2 SYDVKM come from the germline V gene. The ends were cut back, 3 bases at V and 5 bases at J, with 11 bases in the middle. The CDR3 consists of 15 residues. The CDR3 protein is CASSFQAGDNSPLHF. For the CDR3, the DNA is TGTGCCAGCAGTTTTCAGGCAGGGGATAATTCACCCCTCCACTTT.

V and J are TRBV10-3 and TRBJ2-1; TRBD2 agrees at 7 bases. Trimming cost V 4 bases and J 5 bases; bases outside gene matches: 5. The CDR3 has 14 amino acids. In germline, CDR1 is ENHRY, CDR2 SYGVKD. CDR3 residues: CAISVRTSNNEQFF. CDR3 bases: TGTGCCATCAGTGTTCGGACTAGTAACAATGAGCAGTTCTTC.

V usage is TRBV5-6 and J usage is TRBJ1-3, with D maybe TRBD1 (6 bases). CDR1 is SGHDT and CDR2 is YYEEEE in the germline V gene. The CDR3 runs to 16 residues. Trimming cost V 2 bases and J 0 bases, with 12 bases left between them. The CDR3 reads CASSLPTGYSGNTIYF. The CDR3 bases are TGTGCCAGCAGCTTACCCACAGGGTACTCTGGAAACACCATATATTTT.

V and J are TRBV7-3 and TRBJ1-2; TRBD1 aligns across 8 bases. The CDR3 runs 13 residues. Germline CDR1 and CDR2: SGHTA and FQGTGA. V trimming: 0 bases; J trimming: 8 bases; junction bases outside the gene matches: 2. This CDR3 is CASSLTDREGYTF. The CDR3 nucleotides read TGTGCCAGCAGCTTAACGGACAGGGAAGGCTACACCTTC.

V is TRBV28 and J is TRBJ1-1; D gene uncertain. CDR3 length: 13 residues. V was pared by 2 bases and J by 0 bases, with 4 bases between. Germline V gene data show CDR1 as MDHEN and CDR2 as SYDVKM. The CDR3, as DNA: TGTGCCAGCAGTTTAGTCTTGAACACTGAAGCTTTCTTT. As protein: CASSLVLNTEAFF.